Below, 5 T cell receptor beta chains from the same sample are listed, as sequenced in a study of blood T cell repertoires in COVID-19. Some clones are missing from TCRdb's copy, which holds only in-frame ones; the method was immunoSEQ multiplex PCR. Found here are roughly 330,000 clones, 80% to 90% of them singletons; the top ten hold approximately 5%. Sequenced sample: PBMCs or T cells enriched from blood (not recorded which). Receptor source: a woman between 25 and 40 years old who had recovered from COVID-19.

The chain couples TRBV20-1 to TRBJ2-7; D ambiguous. V dropped 7 bases and J dropped 4 bases, with 11 bases sitting between them. The CDR3 runs 11 residues. In germline, CDR1 is DFQATT, CDR2 SNEGSKA (reference sequence). CDR3 nucleotides: TGCAGTGGTATGTGGCAATACGAGCAGTACTTC. This encodes CSGMWQYEQYF.

Notes on this clone: The junction differs from germline at one of its ends, possibly a read error. The chain carries TRBV19 and TRBJ1-1; 10 bases are a match to TRBD1. In germline, CDR1 is LNHDA, CDR2 SQIVND (reference sequence). The CDR3 contains 14 residues. As DNA, the CDR3 is TGTGCCAGTAGCATAGACAGGGGGCGCGGTGAAGCTTTCTTT. Its protein product is CASSIDRGRGEAFF.

This clone was detected only a few times. This chain joins TRBV19 and TRBJ1-2; 7 nucleotides line up with TRBD1. CDR1 is LNHDA and CDR2 is SQIVND in the germline V gene (reference sequence). V trimming: 6 bases; J trimming: 7 bases; junction bases outside the gene matches: 11. The CDR3 has 14 amino acids. CDR3 nucleotide sequence: TGTGCCAGTAGCTATTCGACAGGGATAAGTGGCTACACCTTC. It yields the protein CASSYSTGISGYTF.

Remarks on this clone: Without the conserved terminal phenylalanine or tryptophan, this CDR3 likely stems from a read error. It is unclear where the CDR3 begins or ends on the DNA, so no DNA is shown, and the CDR3 is as TCRdb lists it. The V and J genes are TRBV4-3 and TRBJ1-1. From its first to its last residue, the CDR3 has 11 amino acids. Looked up from germline, CDR1 is LGHNA and CDR2 is YSLEER. The CDR3 protein is CASSQDLVGFC.

This chain uses TRBV19 with TRBJ2-5, with D uncertain. Germline V CDR1 and CDR2: LNHDA, SQIVND (reference sequence). Trimming took off 6 bases at V and 5 bases at J, with 13 bases between the two ends. This CDR3 contains 13 residues. CDR3 coding DNA: TGTGCCAGTAGGCCTACGGTAGAGGAGACCCAGTACTTC. Protein: CASRPTVEETQYF.